This passage covers 28 T cell receptor beta chains from one sample sequenced in a study of high-grade serous ovarian cancer treatment subgroups (dated by TCRdb to about 2021). Tumor samples were collected prior to definitive surgery or chemotherapy. The library was built by means of the immunoSEQ multiplex PCR assay. As stored in TCRdb, this immuneACCESS dataset retains in-frame rearrangements with V and J assigned. A fraction of the clones does not appear; measured against another copy, unresolved V genes explain less than half of the discrepancy, and the remainder lacks a known reason. Here the sample has roughly 2,000 clones; around 70% occur a single time. The ten largest make up under 25% of the sample. The sample taken for sequencing was tumor tissue. The receptors derive from a human donor with high-grade serous ovarian cancer.

This chain joins TRBV5-1 and TRBJ2-7; 8 bases line up with TRBD1. V trimming: 3 bases; J trimming: 5 bases; junction bases outside the gene matches: 7. Germline lookup yields CDR1 SGHRS and CDR2 YFSETQ. The CDR3 consists of 14 residues. CDR3 amino acids: CASSSGQGYDEQYF. The CDR3 nucleotides read TGCGCCAGCAGCTCCGGACAGGGTTATGACGAGCAGTACTTC.

About this clone itself: In the same sample, other DNA sequences code for this CDR3. The CDR3 sequence is CASSGDSYEQYF. DNA for the CDR3: TGTGCCAGCAGTGGGGACTCCTACGAGCAGTACTTC. The chain employs TRBV6-1 and TRBJ2-7; D remains ambiguous. Per the germline V gene, CDR1 is MNHNS and CDR2 is SASEGT. This CDR3 is built from 12 residues. V shed 4 bases and J shed 0 bases, with 4 bases lying between them.

The rearrangement joins TRBV4-2 to TRBJ2-5, with TRBD2 matching 15 bases. This CDR3 spans 17 amino acids. Germline V lookup: CDR1 LGHNA, CDR2 YNFKEQ. The J segment lost 4 bases and the V segment lost 1 base, leaving 4 bases of the junction unmatched. CDR3 sequence reads: CASSQGTSGGATETQYF. DNA for the CDR3: TGTGCCAGCAGCCAAGGGACTAGCGGGGGGGCCACAGAGACCCAGTACTTC.

Only a few counts were recorded for this clone. J is TRBJ1-5 and V is TRBV21-1. TRBV21-1 is a listed pseudogene. This CDR3 is built from 16 residues. CDR3: CATTGRPANSNQPQHF. DNA of the CDR3: TGTGCCACTACGGGTAGGCCGGCTAATAGCAATCAGCCCCAGCATTTT.

The chain uses TRBV30 and TRBJ1-6; D remains ambiguous. Germline lookup yields CDR1 GTSNPN and CDR2 SVGIG (reference sequence). The CDR3 is made up of 13 amino acids. Trimming stripped 2 bases from V and 6 bases from J, with 8 bases between. Here the CDR3 reads CAWSQTPNSPLHF. CDR3 sequence (DNA): TGTGCCTGGAGTCAAACGCCTAATTCACCCCTCCACTTT.

The chain couples TRBV9 to TRBJ1-2; 11 bases match TRBD1. The germline CDR1 and CDR2 sequences are SGDLS and YYNGEE. The CDR3 consists of 15 residues. Trimming at V came to 0 bases and at J to 5 bases, leaving 3 bases not matched to a gene. The CDR3, as DNA: TGTGCCAGCAGCGTAGGGACAGGGGGCGCTTATGGCTACACCTTC. It is translated as CASSVGTGGAYGYTF.

The rearrangement uses TRBV28 and TRBJ2-5, with TRBD1 matching 9 bases. This CDR3 comprises 14 residues. Germline V gene data show CDR1 as MDHEN and CDR2 as SYDVKM. The J segment lost 4 bases and the V segment lost 6 bases, leaving 6 bases of the junction unmatched. The chain's CDR3 is CASSGDRVGETQYF. Written as DNA, the CDR3 is TGTGCCAGCAGCGGGGACAGGGTAGGAGAGACCCAGTACTTC.

The chain combines TRBV5-1 with TRBJ2-5, with a weak D call TRBD2 (6 bases). This CDR3 is 14 amino acids long. Germline V CDR1 and CDR2: SGHRS, YFSETQ. Trimming cost V 7 bases and J 2 bases, with 15 bases left between them. The CDR3 DNA reads as TGCGCCAGCGGCCTGGGACTCCAACAAGAGACCCAGTACTTC. Amino acid sequence: CASGLGLQQETQYF.

The DNA of the CDR3 is TGTGCCAGCAAGGGGGGACAGGGATACTATGGCTACACCTTC. Translating gives CASKGGQGYYGYTF. The chain joins TRBV9 to TRBJ1-2, with 9 bases identical to TRBD1. J lost 3 bases, V lost 6 bases, and 6 bases had no gene match. Germline CDR1 is SGDLS and CDR2 is YYNGEE. The CDR3 spans 14 residues.

The genes are TRBV11-3 and TRBJ2-7, with a tentative D call TRBD2 (6 bases). V lost 2 bases, J lost 2 bases, and 10 bases lay in between. Looked up from germline, CDR1 is SGHNT and CDR2 is YENEEA. The CDR3 runs to 14 residues. This chain's CDR3 is CASSLLAEPYEQYF. Here the CDR3 DNA reads TGTGCCAGCAGCTTATTAGCGGAGCCCTACGAGCAGTACTTC.

This chain links TRBV11-1 with TRBJ2-3; D uncertain. The germline V gene encodes CDR1 SGHAT and CDR2 FQDESV (reference sequence). V was trimmed by 1 base and J by 4 bases, leaving 9 bases between them. The CDR3 has 14 amino acids. CDR3 protein: CASSLDWLADTQYF. Written as DNA, the CDR3 is TGTGCCAGCAGCTTAGATTGGCTAGCAGATACGCAGTATTTT.

V is TRBV7-2 and J is TRBJ2-5, with 10 positions matching TRBD2. This CDR3 contains 15 residues. Trimming took 5 bases from V and 4 from J; bases not matched to a gene: 7. Germline assignment: CDR1 SGHTA and CDR2 FQGNSA. DNA of the CDR3: TGTGCCAGCAGCCTTAGCGGGGGGCCCGTAGAGACCCAGTACTTC. The encoded protein is CASSLSGGPVETQYF.

This clone is categorized as hyperexpanded. The chain combines TRBV18 with TRBJ1-2; the D gene is possibly TRBD1 (5 bases). Germline V gene lookup returns CDR1 KGHSH and CDR2 LQKENI. Trimming stripped 3 bases from V and 5 bases from J, with 13 bases between. This CDR3 is built from 14 residues. CDR3 sequence reads: CASSPKGDGYGYTF. The CDR3 bases are TGTGCCAGCTCACCCAAAGGGGATGGTTATGGCTACACCTTC.

This chain uses TRBV4-3 with TRBJ2-7; D unresolved. CDR3 size: 14 residues. Germline-derived CDR1 and CDR2 are LGHNA and YSLEER. V was trimmed by 3 bases and J by 6 bases, leaving 15 bases between them. The CDR3 coding sequence is TGCGCCAGCAGCCATAGGACGGAGACGTCCGAGCAGTACTTC. The encoded protein is CASSHRTETSEQYF.

This CDR3 reads CASSWGTVNEQFF. The DNA for the CDR3 is TGTGCCAGCAGCTGGGGGACTGTCAATGAGCAGTTCTTC. The chain uses TRBV5-4 and TRBJ2-1, with a possible D match to TRBD2 (6 bases). Trimming removed 3 bases from V and 6 bases from J, with 10 bases in between. CDR3 length: 13 amino acids. Germline CDR1 is SGHNT and CDR2 is YYREEE (reference sequence).

The CDR3 sequence is CASSQETGQLTEAFF. The CDR3 DNA reads as TGCGCCAGCAGCCAAGAAACCGGGCAACTCACTGAAGCTTTCTTT. This chain joins TRBV4-3 and TRBJ1-1, with no clear D. This CDR3 spans 15 amino acids. Trimming stripped 0 bases from V and 4 bases from J, with 12 bases between. CDR1 and CDR2 (germline): LGHNA, YSLEER.

In its sample, this clone ranks as large. V is TRBV5-1 and J is TRBJ1-1, with 7 bases matching TRBD1. This CDR3 comprises 14 residues. Trimming took 3 bases from V and 2 from J; bases not matched to a gene: 4. In germline, CDR1 is SGHRS, CDR2 YFSETQ. The CDR3 protein is CASSSGQPNTEAFF. In DNA, the CDR3 is TGCGCCAGCAGCTCGGGACAGCCAAACACTGAAGCTTTCTTT.

The chain carries TRBV7-3 and TRBJ2-1; a possible D gene is TRBD2 (6 bases). Germline V CDR1 and CDR2: SGHTA, FQGTGA. The V end lost 4 bases, the J end lost 10 bases, and 20 bases lay between the germline ends. This CDR3 spans 15 amino acids. The CDR3 is CASSSTAAGLIEQFF. The CDR3 nucleotides are TGTGCCAGCAGCTCGACGGCGGCGGGGCTCATCGAGCAGTTCTTC.

The chain couples TRBV9 to TRBJ1-6; D is ambiguous. There are 17 residues in the CDR3. V was clipped by 9 bases and J by 0 bases, with 19 bases between them. The germline CDR1 and CDR2 sequences are SGDLS and YYNGEE. The CDR3 sequence is CANLHMTKGSYNSPLHF. The CDR3 region has the DNA TGTGCCAACCTACACATGACCAAAGGCTCCTATAATTCACCCCTCCACTTT.

The rearrangement uses TRBV6-1 and TRBJ2-2, with D possibly matching TRBD1 (5 bases). V lost 5 bases, J lost 1 base, and 11 bases lay in between. The CDR3 is made up of 15 amino acids. From germline, CDR1 is MNHNS and CDR2 SASEGT. The CDR3 is CASSSTRVNTGELFF. CDR3 coding DNA: TGTGCCAGCAGTTCCACCAGGGTGAACACCGGGGAGCTGTTTTTT.

The genes are TRBV7-2 and TRBJ2-3, with TRBD1 matching 9 bases. J was trimmed by 1 base and V by 1 base; bases with no gene match: 3. CDR3 length: 16 residues. The germline gives CDR1 SGHTA, CDR2 FQGNSA. The CDR3 protein is CASSLGRTGGTDTQYF. The CDR3 nucleotides read TGTGCCAGCAGCTTAGGGCGGACAGGGGGCACAGATACGCAGTATTTT.

The chain couples TRBV27 to TRBJ2-1; D gene uncertain. Germline loops: CDR1 MNHEY, CDR2 SMNVEV (reference sequence). Trimming took off 7 bases at V and 5 bases at J, with 6 bases between the two ends. The CDR3 has 11 amino acids. This chain's CDR3 is CASIVDNEQFF. The CDR3 DNA follows: TGTGCCAGCATAGTCGACAATGAGCAGTTCTTC.

J is TRBJ2-7 and V is TRBV27; D possibly matches TRBD1 or TRBD2 (5 bases each). Germline V gene sequence: CDR1 MNHEY, CDR2 SMNVEV (reference sequence). V was pared by 3 bases and J by 6 bases, with 9 bases between. The CDR3 loop spans 12 amino acids. CDR3 protein: CASSFSGREQYF. The CDR3 coding sequence is TGTGCCAGCAGTTTTTCGGGGCGCGAGCAGTACTTC.

This clone has more than one count but fewer than ten. V gene TRBV10-1 combines with J gene TRBJ2-1; D gene unclear. Trimming pared 3 bases from V and 0 bases from J, leaving 9 bases between. This CDR3 comprises 15 residues. Germline-derived CDR1 and CDR2 are WNHNN and SYGVQD (reference sequence). CDR3 region: CASSDPSHSYNEQFF. CDR3 nucleotide sequence: TGCGCCAGCAGTGACCCCTCTCACTCCTACAATGAGCAGTTCTTC.

The CDR3 DNA follows: TGCGCCAGCAGCGGACTAGCGGGGTCCTACGAGCAGTACTTC. Amino acid sequence: CASSGLAGSYEQYF. The chain couples TRBV5-1 to TRBJ2-7, with TRBD2 matching 12 bases. The CDR3 is 14 residues long. The V and J ends lost 4 bases and 1 base, in that order; junction bases with no gene match: 0. From germline, CDR1 is SGHRS and CDR2 YFSETQ.

This clone turned up a few times. The J gene is TRBJ2-7, the V gene TRBV4-2; 7 nucleotides line up with TRBD1. This CDR3 is 16 amino acids long. Germline CDR1 is LGHNA and CDR2 is YNFKEQ. Losses at the gene ends were 0 bases for V and 0 bases for J; bases not matched to a gene: 5. The CDR3 DNA reads TGTGCCAGCAGCCAAGATTTTCCAGGGGGCTCCTACGAGCAGTACTTC. Translation: CASSQDFPGGSYEQYF.

CDR3 region: CASSEEGQPHSPLHF. In DNA form, the CDR3 reads TGTGCCAGCAGCGAAGAGGGACAGCCCCATTCACCCCTCCACTTT. The genes are TRBV7-3 and TRBJ1-6; 7 nucleotides line up with TRBD1. Germline CDR1 reads SGHTA; CDR2 reads FQGTGA. The ends lost 5 bases at V and 8 bases at J; junction bases unmatched: 9. The CDR3 spans 15 residues.

The rearrangement links TRBV5-3 to TRBJ2-7; tentative D call: TRBD1 (6 bases). TRBV5-3 is an open reading frame, and its role is uncertain. This CDR3 comprises 13 residues. Trimming pared 4 bases from V and 4 bases from J, leaving 12 bases between. The chain's CDR3 is CARSLTGTYEQYF. The CDR3 DNA reads TGTGCCAGAAGCCTGACAGGTACTTACGAGCAGTACTTC.